The 11 T cell receptor beta chains below all came from one sample that was sequenced in a study of T cell repertoires in cytomegalovirus infection. TCRdb analysed the reads with MiXCR anew, one entry per CDR3 protein. The data contain about 700,000 distinct CDR3 sequences, 30% to 40% of them singletons. The antigens these receptors bind are not known. The sample here was cultured PBMCs, taken from culture after CMV antigen stimulation. The receptors shown here come from a human donor in good health (CMV status not recorded). Some clones in this sample may be carry-over from other donors' samples.

V and J are TRBV19 and TRBJ1-1; unclear D gene. The CDR3 has 13 amino acids. The germline gives CDR1 LNHDA, CDR2 SQIVND (reference sequence). Trimming removed 5 bases from V and 3 bases from J, with 10 bases in between. Here the CDR3 reads CASSSLGYTEAFF. In DNA form, the CDR3 reads TGTGCCAGTAGTTCCCTGGGGTACACTGAAGCTTTCTTT.

V is TRBV7-2 and J is TRBJ2-5; 14 nucleotides line up with TRBD2. V shed 5 bases and J 5 bases; nucleotides not matched to a gene: 13. Germline V lookup: CDR1 SGHTA, CDR2 FQGNSA. The CDR3 runs 18 residues. The CDR3 loop reads CASSAGVGLAGGGETQYF. CDR3 sequence (DNA): TGTGCCAGCAGCGCGGGGGTCGGACTAGCGGGAGGAGGTGAGACCCAGTACTTC. Using reference TRBV7-2 and TRBJ2-5 for the parts outside the CDR3, the full variable domain is GAGVSQSPSNKVTEKGKDVELRCDPISGHTALYWYRQSLGQGLEFLIYFQGNSAPDKSGLPSDRFSAERTGGSVSTLTIQRTQQEDSAVYLCASSAGVGLAGGGETQYFGPGTRLLVL.

A few counts support this clonotype. The chain links TRBV7-9 to TRBJ1-1; no reliable D call. CDR1 and CDR2 from the germline V gene are SEHNR and FQNEAQ (reference sequence). V was clipped by 0 bases and J by 8 bases, with 10 bases between them. The CDR3 runs 13 residues. The CDR3 spells CASSLALDGEAFF. The CDR3 DNA reads as TGTGCCAGCAGCTTAGCCCTAGACGGGGAAGCTTTCTTT.

This clonotype occurred once. The chain joins TRBV12-3 or TRBV12-4 to TRBJ1-2; a weak D match, TRBD1 (5 bases). The CDR3 loop spans 14 amino acids. The V end lost 6 bases, the J end lost 5 bases, and 16 bases lay between the germline ends. Here the CDR3 reads CASSPRDGVYGYTF. The CDR3 coding sequence is TGTGCCAGCAGCCCCAGGGATGGGGTATATGGCTACACCTTC.

This clonotype was counted only a few times. V and J are TRBV2 and TRBJ2-2, with D perhaps TRBD2 (6 bases). CDR1 and CDR2 from the germline V gene are SNHLY and FYNNEI. With 6 bases removed from V and 7 bases from J, the gap between germline ends came to 21 bases. The length of the CDR3 is 16 residues. The DNA of the CDR3 is TGTGCCAGCAGCCCTCGGGGGAAGCGGTCCGTCGGGGAGCTGTTTTTT. Translation: CASSPRGKRSVGELFF.

For this clonotype: Being one base from a much bigger clone, this may be a read error. The chain recombines TRBV6-2 or TRBV6-3 with TRBJ1-1; D gene uncertain. Germline values: CDR1 MNHEY, CDR2 SVGEGT. The CDR3 consists of 13 residues. In DNA, the CDR3 is TGTTCCAGCAGTTACAGACCGAACACTGAAGCTTTCTTT. Translating gives CSSSYRPNTEAFF.

The chain joins TRBV2 to TRBJ2-1; 14 positions match TRBD2. Germline V lookup: CDR1 SNHLY, CDR2 FYNNEI. The V and J ends lost 8 bases and 7 bases, in that order; junction bases with no gene match: 10. The CDR3 length is 16 residues. CDR3 sequence reads: CASSGLAGVSRNEQFF. The CDR3 DNA reads TGTGCCAGCTCGGGACTAGCGGGAGTGTCTAGGAATGAGCAGTTCTTC. Variable domain in full (rest from reference TRBV2 and TRBJ2-1): EPEVTQTPSHQVTQMGQEVILRCVPISNHLYFYWYRQILGQKVEFLVSFYNNEISEKSEIFDDQFSVERPDGSNFTLKIRSTKLEDSAMYFCASSGLAGVSRNEQFFGPGTRLTVL.

The rearrangement joins TRBV20-1 to TRBJ2-5; D might be TRBD2 (7 bases). The CDR3 is made up of 16 amino acids. Germline loops: CDR1 DFQATT, CDR2 SNEGSKA (reference sequence). V was cut by 6 bases and J by 3 bases, with 23 bases left in between. The chain's CDR3 is CSAGRGGPVGEETQYF. DNA of the CDR3: TGCAGTGCGGGAAGGGGGGGGCCTGTCGGAGAAGAGACCCAGTACTTC.

CDR3 sequence reads: CASSLGTGGYNGYTF. The CDR3, as DNA: TGTGCCAGCAGCTTAGGCACGGGGGGTTATAATGGCTACACCTTC. The rearrangement links TRBV7-6 to TRBJ1-2; possible D gene TRBD1, 5 bases. The V end was cut by 1 base, the J end by 6 bases, with 15 bases between. Looked up from germline, CDR1 is SGHVS and CDR2 is FNYEAQ. The CDR3 contains 15 residues.

This clonotype has a count of ten or more. The chain links TRBV7-2 to TRBJ2-1; tentatively, D is TRBD2 (7 bases). The CDR3 contains 17 residues. V lost 0 bases and J 2 bases, leaving 14 bases between the germline ends. From germline, CDR1 is SGHTA and CDR2 FQGNSA. The CDR3: CASSLAYGGAPYNEQFF. DNA for the CDR3: TGTGCCAGCAGCTTAGCGTATGGGGGGGCCCCCTACAATGAGCAGTTCTTC.

The rearrangement links TRBV19 to TRBJ1-5, with D perhaps matching TRBD1 (5 bases). The CDR3 spans 13 residues. V dropped 3 bases and J dropped 5 bases, with 8 bases sitting between them. The germline V gene encodes CDR1 LNHDA and CDR2 SQIVND (reference sequence). CDR3 residues: CASSIDSYQPQHF. The CDR3 nucleotides are TGTGCCAGTAGTATTGACAGCTATCAGCCCCAGCATTTT.